Listed here are 7 T cell receptor beta chains from one sample, sequenced in a study of vaccination and CD4 T cells after COVID-19. Sequenced with the Oncomine TCR Beta short-read assay was DNA taken from cultured CD4+ T cells. TCRdb reprocessed the PCR reads with MiXCR, giving one entry per CDR3 protein. The table lists 20,000 to 25,000 distinct CDR3 sequences, roughly 54% of them singletons. As for treatment: roughly ten-day PBMC culture with coronavirus spike peptide pools or control peptides (ViraFEST assay). Their cognate antigens are unknown. The source material was CD4+ T cells from blood, cultured in vitro. The receptors derive from a human donor who had recovered from COVID-19.

This chain uses TRBV7-2 with TRBJ2-1; D not resolved. Trimming stripped 0 bases from V and 8 bases from J, with 11 bases between. Germline CDR1 reads SGHTA; CDR2 reads FQGNSA. This CDR3 has 14 residues. The CDR3 reads CASSLAPTSDEQFF. The CDR3 nucleotides are TGTGCCAGCAGCTTAGCCCCCACCTCCGATGAGCAGTTCTTC. Complete variable domain (other parts from reference TRBV7-2 and TRBJ2-1): GAGVSQSPSNKVTEKGKDVELRCDPISGHTALYWYRQSLGQGLEFLIYFQGNSAPDKSGLPSDRFSAERTGGSVSTLTIQRTQQEDSAVYLCASSLAPTSDEQFFGPGTRLTVL.

This clonotype showed up just a few times. The chain carries TRBV2 and TRBJ1-2, with 8 nucleotides matching TRBD1. Germline CDR1 and CDR2: SNHLY and FYNNEI. V lost 2 bases, J lost 8 bases, and 10 bases stayed unmatched. The CDR3 contains 15 residues. The CDR3 reads CASSEWSGGAGGYTF. CDR3 in DNA: TGTGCCAGCAGTGAATGGTCAGGGGGCGCGGGCGGCTACACCTTC.

This clonotype was observed a few times. The V and J genes are TRBV7-2 and TRBJ1-2; D is undetermined. This CDR3 is built from 12 residues. Trimming left V 3 bases short and J 8 bases short, with 10 bases between. Germline loops: CDR1 SGHTA, CDR2 FQGNSA. The CDR3 sequence: CASSFQDGGYTF. In DNA, the CDR3 is TGTGCCAGCAGCTTCCAAGACGGGGGCTACACCTTC.

This clonotype was detected only a few times. CDR3 loop: CASTPMSGQGPQETQYF. CDR3 nucleotides: TGTGCCAGCACCCCAATGTCGGGACAGGGTCCCCAAGAGACCCAGTACTTC. The chain carries TRBV6-1 and TRBJ2-5; 9 nucleotides match TRBD1. The CDR3 length is 17 residues. Germline V gene sequence: CDR1 MNHNS, CDR2 SASEGT. V gave up 7 bases and J gave up 1 base; unmatched junction bases: 13.

V gene TRBV20-1 combines with J gene TRBJ2-1; no clear D. The germline gives CDR1 DFQATT, CDR2 SNEGSKA (reference sequence). V lost 1 base and J 1 base, leaving 14 bases between the germline ends. The CDR3 contains 16 residues. The CDR3 loop reads CSARVFTPTSYNEQFF. In nucleotides, the CDR3 is TGCAGTGCTAGAGTCTTCACCCCCACGTCCTACAATGAGCAGTTCTTC.

The V gene is TRBV30, the J gene TRBJ2-1; 7 nucleotides align to TRBD2. J was trimmed by 3 bases and V by 0 bases; bases with no gene match: 2. The CDR3 spans 14 residues. Germline V gives CDR1 GTSNPN, CDR2 SVGIG (reference sequence). CDR3 amino acids: CAWSVGGIYNEQFF. CDR3 sequence (DNA): TGTGCCTGGAGTGTGGGGGGGATCTACAATGAGCAGTTCTTC. Using reference TRBV30 and TRBJ2-1 for the parts outside the CDR3, the full variable domain is SQTIHQWPATLVQPVGSPLSLECTVEGTSNPNLYWYRQAAGRGLQLLFYSVGIGQISSEVPQNLSASRPQDRQFILSSKKLLLSDSGFYLCAWSVGGIYNEQFFGPGTRLTVL.

The CDR3 DNA reads as TGCAGTGCCAGGGAACTAGCGGGAGTTTCGGACGAGCAGTACTTC. The encoded protein is CSARELAGVSDEQYF. The V call is TRBV20-1, the J call TRBJ2-7; 11 bases line up with TRBD2. The CDR3 sequence is 15 residues long. V shed 6 bases, J shed 5 bases, and the junction held 12 bases outside the gene matches. Germline loops: CDR1 DFQATT, CDR2 SNEGSKA (reference sequence).